This T cell receptor beta chain was retrieved from a study of blood T cell repertoires in COVID-19 (TCRdb year 2020). Study-level background: Samples covering the acute and convalescent phases of COVID-19 were provided by collaborators in the United States, Italy and Spain. The prospective study material was composed of cDNA or gDNA derived from T cells, B-cell-depleted T cells, or PBMCs. The samples were drawn from the first 160 participants of the ongoing ImmuneRACE study and from over a thousand subjects provided by 6 global collaborators. The repertoires were released in a freely available public database meant as a resource for research on the immune response to SARS-CoV-2. Subjects who had been exposed to COVID-19, were actively infected with it, or had recovered from it provided the deeply sampled blood TCRbeta repertoires that made up the dataset. The sample metadata nearly always contained a de-identified subject ID, COVID-19 status, age in years and sex. Where available, HLA class I and class II types were obtained from metadata supplied by the sample provider rather than from assay-based typing. General findings and caveats noted by the study authors: How much clinical and demographic metadata was included differed by source and by participant, and the metadata was provided uncurated.

The germline V gene supplies CDR1 SGHTA and CDR2 FQGTGA. The CDR3 sequence holds 13 residues, the cysteine and phenylalanine included. Only the CDR3 region is kept as DNA, spanning 39 bases read in frame from base 1. V sheds 5 bases and J sheds 11 bases, leaving 18 bases between their ends. The collaborating institutions used their own protocols to collect whole blood in K2EDTA tubes. For TCRbeta analysis, collaborator samples were shipped as frozen whole blood, as isolated PBMCs, or as DNA extracted from either sample type. The immunoSEQ Assay, a bias-controlled multiplex PCR, was used to amplify TCRbeta CDR3 regions from genomic DNA. The authors processed their data as follows. The number of nucleated cells in each sample was estimated from the amplification of reference gene primers within the assay. To quantify the absolute abundance of each unique TCRbeta CDR3 rearrangement, sequence reads were collapsed and filtered. For each sample, productive Simpson clonality was calculated by taking the square root of Simpson's diversity index across productive rearrangements. TCRdb holds this immuneACCESS table with in-frame rearrangements only. Some clones are missing; in checked studies, unresolved V genes explain under half, and the rest has no known cause. Clonal size and the V and J genes are those of that table, whereas D and trimming came from the DNA. Present in this sample are 55,000 to 75,000 clones, approximately 78% of which were seen just once. Less than 10% of the sample goes to the ten largest clones.

As concerns this clone: Its target antigen remains unknown. There are no base qualities to consult, and no much larger clone falls within one base.

The specimen sequenced was peripheral blood. The TCR sequence derives from a human donor in a cohort sampled during active COVID-19. The sequence joins TRBV7-3 to TRBJ1-2, with an unclear D gene assignment. The DNA sequence follows: TGTGCCAGCAGCCCGTCCGGTTCCGGTTTTTACACCTTC. It codes for CASSPSGSGFYTF.